Below are 30 T cell receptor beta chains sequenced from a single sample in a study of T cell responses to AZD1222 COVID-19 vaccine (dated by TCRdb to the early 2020s). Reading the label with the study, this specimen's time point is: baseline before first vaccination. The treatment or condition label corresponds to: meningococcal conjugate vaccine given as trial control. Library creation used the immunoSEQ multiplex PCR assay. TCRdb took over this immuneACCESS table, retaining in-frame rearrangements with V and J assigned. Such tables are incomplete; in checked studies, under half of the missing clones stem from an unresolved V gene, and the remainder is unexplained. The sample table records fewer than 80,000 clones; about four fifths of these occur just once. The top ten clonotypes cover around 25% of the sample. Source: peripheral blood, taken on day 0 of MenACWY control vaccination. The source is an adult in good health.

The chain combines TRBV5-1 with TRBJ1-1; D gene unclear. The CDR3 loop spans 15 amino acids. V lost 0 bases and J 4 bases, leaving 13 bases between the germline ends. CDR1 and CDR2 from the germline V gene are SGHRS and YFSETQ. Here the CDR3 reads CASSLGATPGTEAFF. The CDR3 coding sequence is TGCGCCAGCAGCTTGGGGGCCACGCCAGGCACTGAAGCTTTCTTT.

The rearrangement joins TRBV30 to TRBJ1-4; the match to TRBD1 covers 7 bases. Trimming removed 4 bases from V and 7 bases from J; junction bases left unmatched: 6. Looked up from germline, CDR1 is GTSNPN and CDR2 is SVGIG (reference sequence). This CDR3 comprises 13 residues. The CDR3 protein is CAWTRQGREKLFF. In nucleotides, the CDR3 is TGTGCCTGGACCCGACAGGGCCGTGAAAAACTGTTTTTT.

This chain links TRBV6-1 with TRBJ1-1; D possibly corresponds to TRBD1 (5 bases). This CDR3 has 14 amino acids. Germline assignment: CDR1 MNHNS and CDR2 SASEGT. Trimming left V 3 bases short and J 5 bases short, with 13 bases between. In DNA, the CDR3 is TGTGCCAGCAGTGAGTACGGGGGAGGGACTGAAGCTTTCTTT. Amino acids: CASSEYGGGTEAFF.

The chain uses TRBV30 and TRBJ2-5; D gene ambiguous. The CDR3 runs 15 residues. The germline gives CDR1 GTSNPN, CDR2 SVGIG (reference sequence). Trimming left V 0 bases short and J 1 base short, with 12 bases between. CDR3 region: CAWSVPAGFQETQYF. CDR3 bases: TGTGCCTGGAGTGTACCAGCAGGTTTCCAAGAGACCCAGTACTTC. Full variable domain (missing parts from reference TRBV30 and TRBJ2-5): SQTIHQWPATLVQPVGSPLSLECTVEGTSNPNLYWYRQAAGRGLQLLFYSVGIGQISSEVPQNLSASRPQDRQFILSSKKLLLSDSGFYLCAWSVPAGFQETQYFGPGTRLLVL.

The V and J genes are TRBV5-6 and TRBJ1-2; D is unclear. Germline CDR1 and CDR2: SGHDT and YYEEEE. Trimming took off 3 bases at V and 7 bases at J, with 10 bases between the two ends. The CDR3 has 12 amino acids. CDR3 sequence (DNA): TGTGCCAGCAGCTCACTCCCGGGTGGCTACACCTTC. Translating it yields CASSSLPGGYTF.

In this sample, this clone turned up a few times. The CDR3 bases are TGTGCCAGCAGCTACGCGGCGCTCTATGGCTACACCTTC. Its protein product is CASSYAALYGYTF. The rearrangement links TRBV5-8 to TRBJ1-2; D ambiguous. Trimming cost V 3 bases and J 4 bases, with 10 bases left between them. The CDR3 sequence is 13 residues long. Germline CDR1 is SGHTS and CDR2 is YDEGEE.

The rearrangement uses TRBV7-2 and TRBJ2-7; 8 bases are a match to TRBD2. Losses at the gene ends were 1 base for V and 0 bases for J; bases not matched to a gene: 2. The germline V gene has CDR1 SGHTA and CDR2 FQGNSA. The CDR3 covers 15 residues. CDR3 in amino acids: CASSLEAGASYEQYF. CDR3 coding DNA: TGTGCCAGCAGCTTAGAAGCGGGAGCCTCCTACGAGCAGTACTTC.

The chain carries TRBV6-2 or TRBV6-3 and TRBJ1-6, with TRBD1 identical over 7 bases. The J segment lost 10 bases and the V segment lost 6 bases, leaving 12 bases of the junction unmatched. CDR3 length: 15 amino acids. Germline lookup yields CDR1 MNHEY and CDR2 SVGEGT. As DNA, the CDR3 is TGTGCCAGCAGCCGCGGACAGGCTAATGGGTCACCCCTCCACTTT. This sequence encodes CASSRGQANGSPLHF.

By sample fraction, this clone is medium-sized. The V and J genes are TRBV7-3 and TRBJ1-1; D perhaps matches TRBD1 (5 bases). V was clipped by 2 bases and J by 1 base, with 8 bases between them. CDR1 and CDR2 from the germline V gene are SGHTA and FQGTGA. The CDR3 extends over 14 amino acids. CDR3 amino acids: CASSLSGSNTEAFF. As DNA, the CDR3 is TGTGCCAGCAGCTTATCAGGGTCGAACACTGAAGCTTTCTTT.

J is TRBJ2-1 and V is TRBV7-9; 11 nucleotides align to TRBD2. The CDR3 runs 16 residues. The germline V gene encodes CDR1 SEHNR and CDR2 FQNEAQ (reference sequence). Losses at the gene ends were 5 bases for V and 6 bases for J; bases not matched to a gene: 9. The CDR3 is CASSLVVGTSGNEQFF. The CDR3 bases are TGTGCCAGCAGCCTCGTAGTCGGGACTAGCGGCAATGAGCAGTTCTTC.

The gene calls are TRBV7-6 and TRBJ2-1; tentative D call: TRBD2 (6 bases). This CDR3 region has 15 residues. V was trimmed by 4 bases and J by 10 bases, leaving 20 bases between them. Germline values: CDR1 SGHVS, CDR2 FNYEAQ. The CDR3 loop is CASSSSGTGGKEQFF. The CDR3, as DNA: TGTGCCAGCAGCTCCTCCGGGACCGGGGGAAAAGAGCAGTTCTTC.

The rearrangement uses TRBV9 and TRBJ2-5, with TRBD2 matching over 9 bases. This CDR3 has 15 residues. The germline V gene encodes CDR1 SGDLS and CDR2 YYNGEE. V shed 0 bases, J shed 3 bases, and the junction held 3 bases outside the gene matches. The CDR3 DNA reads as TGTGCCAGCAGCGTAGGAGGCGGGGGGGAAGAGACCCAGTACTTC. This sequence encodes CASSVGGGGEETQYF.

In this sample, this clone turned up once. This chain links TRBV28 with TRBJ1-2; D call uncertain. The CDR3 is made up of 12 amino acids. The V end lost 5 bases, the J end lost 8 bases, and 12 bases lay between the germline ends. Germline V gene lookup returns CDR1 MDHEN and CDR2 SYDVKM. The CDR3 sequence: CASSPGPWGYTF. The CDR3 DNA reads as TGTGCCAGCAGTCCCGGCCCGTGGGGCTACACCTTC.

The CDR3 sequence is CASSPFPSSGNTIYF. CDR3 in DNA: TGTGCCAGCAGCCCCTTTCCCTCCTCTGGAAACACCATATATTTT. The chain employs TRBV9 and TRBJ1-3, with D unclear. The CDR3 sequence is 15 residues long. Germline CDR1 is SGDLS and CDR2 is YYNGEE. V was cut by 4 bases and J by 0 bases, with 11 bases left in between.

This clone was seen once. The chain combines TRBV28 with TRBJ2-3; 7 bases are a match to TRBD2. J lost 0 bases, V lost 2 bases, and 11 bases had no gene match. Germline CDR1 is MDHEN and CDR2 is SYDVKM. The CDR3 has 18 residues. This CDR3 is CASSLGGGGGSSTDTQYF. The CDR3 DNA is TGTGCCAGCAGTTTAGGCGGCGGGGGAGGGTCTAGCACAGATACGCAGTATTTT.

The genes are TRBV2 and TRBJ2-3, with D uncertain. There are 12 residues in the CDR3. Germline V lookup: CDR1 SNHLY, CDR2 FYNNEI. Trimming stripped 6 bases from V and 4 bases from J, with 8 bases between. For the CDR3, the DNA is TGTGCCAGCAGGCAGGTACCAGATACGCAGTATTTT. This sequence encodes CASRQVPDTQYF.

The chain links TRBV5-1 to TRBJ2-3; D gene unclear. With 0 bases removed from V and 1 base from J, the gap between germline ends came to 9 bases. This CDR3 region has 15 residues. Germline V gene sequence: CDR1 SGHRS, CDR2 YFSETQ. Here the CDR3 DNA reads TGCGCCAGCAGCTTGGAACCAGAGGGCACAGATACGCAGTATTTT. It codes for CASSLEPEGTDTQYF.

This chain joins TRBV7-9 and TRBJ1-1, with D hard to call. Germline CDR1 SEHNR, CDR2 FQNEAQ (reference sequence). Trimming pared 5 bases from V and 6 bases from J, leaving 7 bases between. This CDR3 has 11 residues. The CDR3 sequence is CASSPLAEAFF. CDR3 in DNA: TGTGCCAGCAGCCCTCTTGCTGAAGCTTTCTTT. Full variable domain (missing parts from reference TRBV7-9 and TRBJ1-1): DTGVSQNPRHKITKRGQNVTFRCDPISEHNRLYWYRQTLGQGPEFLTYFQNEAQLEKSRLLSDRFSAERPKGSFSTLEIQRTEQGDSAMYLCASSPLAEAFFGQGTRLTVV.

The V call is TRBV25-1, the J call TRBJ2-2; no clear D gene. The V gene's germline CDR1 is MGHDK and CDR2 SYGVNS. V was pared by 5 bases and J by 4 bases, with 11 bases between. The CDR3 runs 14 residues. The CDR3 nucleotides are TGTGCCAGCAGTCCCGGCTTGAGCACCGGGGAGCTGTTTTTT. It is translated as CASSPGLSTGELFF.

The rearrangement joins TRBV4-1 to TRBJ1-4; D is possibly TRBD1 (5 bases). Germline CDR1 and CDR2: MGHRA and YSYEKL. Trimming took off 4 bases at V and 4 bases at J, with 19 bases between the two ends. This CDR3 has 17 amino acids. Written as DNA, the CDR3 is TGCGCCAGCAGCCTGGGTAGGGGCGAGGGAGATAATGAAAAACTGTTTTTT. Amino acid sequence: CASSLGRGEGDNEKLFF.

The chain recombines TRBV9 with TRBJ2-2; D possibly corresponds to TRBD1 (6 bases). The CDR3 totals 14 residues. Germline V gene data show CDR1 as SGDLS and CDR2 as YYNGEE. The ends were cut back, 7 bases at V and 1 base at J, with 11 bases in the middle. CDR3 in DNA: TGTGCCAGCCGACCGGGACAGAACACCGGGGAGCTGTTTTTT. Its translation is CASRPGQNTGELFF.

This sequence joins TRBV5-1 and TRBJ2-1, with D tentatively TRBD1 (6 bases). The germline V and J ends were trimmed by 1 base and 2 bases, with 13 bases remaining between them. The CDR3 runs 16 residues. Looked up from germline, CDR1 is SGHRS and CDR2 is YFSETQ. The CDR3 protein is CASSLYSGVAYNEQFF. The DNA of the CDR3 is TGCGCCAGCAGCTTGTATTCAGGGGTCGCCTACAATGAGCAGTTCTTC.

The chain combines TRBV6-1 with TRBJ1-2; 8 bases map to TRBD1. Trimming took 3 bases from V and 7 from J; bases not matched to a gene: 10. CDR1 is MNHNS, CDR2 SASEGT, per germline. CDR3 length equals 15 residues. DNA for the CDR3: TGTGCCAGCAGTGACCCGGGGACAGGACTATCTGGCTACACCTTC. This sequence encodes CASSDPGTGLSGYTF.

This chain connects TRBV5-1 to TRBJ2-5, with 12 bases aligning to TRBD1. The CDR3 extends over 15 amino acids. CDR1 and CDR2 (germline): SGHRS, YFSETQ. V gave up 0 bases and J gave up 5 bases; unmatched junction bases: 2. CDR3: CASSLGDRGRETQYF. CDR3 bases: TGCGCCAGCAGCTTGGGGGACAGGGGGCGCGAGACCCAGTACTTC.

The chain has TRBV27 and TRBJ2-1, with TRBD2 matching 13 bases. The CDR3 runs 18 residues. The V and J ends lost 4 bases and 1 base, in that order; junction bases with no gene match: 7. The V gene's germline CDR1 is MNHEY and CDR2 SMNVEV (reference sequence). As DNA, the CDR3 is TGTGCCAGCAGTTCAGGGACTAGCGGGGTTTCTTCCTACAATGAGCAGTTCTTC. It specifies CASSSGTSGVSSYNEQFF.

The chain recombines TRBV14 with TRBJ1-3; D may be TRBD1 (5 bases). Trimming removed 1 base at V and 0 bases at J, with 10 bases between. CDR1 is SGHDN, CDR2 FVKESK, per germline. There are 16 residues in the CDR3. In nucleotides, the CDR3 is TGTGCCAGCAGCCAAGTGAGGACACCCTCTGGAAACACCATATATTTT. Translated, it gives CASSQVRTPSGNTIYF.

V is TRBV6-5 and J is TRBJ1-2; the match to TRBD1 covers 8 bases. CDR3 length: 14 residues. CDR1 and CDR2 (germline): MNHEY, SVGAGI. Trimming took 4 bases from V and 6 from J; bases not matched to a gene: 7. The CDR3 sequence: CASSFSGQANGYTF. The DNA for the CDR3 is TGTGCCAGCAGTTTCTCGGGACAGGCAAATGGCTACACCTTC.

This chain links TRBV4-2 with TRBJ1-1; 7 bases are a match to TRBD1. CDR1 and CDR2 from the germline V gene are LGHNA and YNFKEQ. The J segment lost 0 bases and the V segment lost 3 bases, leaving 1 base of the junction unmatched. The CDR3 loop spans 14 amino acids. Written as DNA, the CDR3 is TGTGCCAGCAGCCAGGGACAGATGAACACTGAAGCTTTCTTT. Translated: CASSQGQMNTEAFF.

This clone has just a few counts. This chain connects TRBV27 to TRBJ1-1; D unclear. The CDR3 runs 14 residues. Trimming took 1 base from V and 5 from J, leaving 11 bases between them. Germline lookup yields CDR1 MNHEY and CDR2 SMNVEV (reference sequence). The CDR3 loop is CASSLYVGSTEAFF. For the CDR3, the DNA is TGTGCCAGCAGTTTATATGTAGGGTCAACTGAAGCTTTCTTT.

This chain joins TRBV12-3 or TRBV12-4 and TRBJ1-1; D might be TRBD1 (5 bases). V lost 3 bases to trimming and J lost 4 bases, with 6 bases between them. There are 12 residues in the CDR3. The CDR3 is CASSFGGTEAFF. The CDR3 DNA reads TGTGCCAGCAGTTTTGGGGGCACTGAAGCTTTCTTT.